The next 19 T cell receptor beta chains were all read from a single sample in a study of blood T cells in healthy people across ages. Combining a sample-barcoded 5' primer with a J-beta primer mix, a second PCR ran for about 6 to 11 cycles. TCRdb passed the 5' RACE reads through MiXCR, listing each CDR3 protein once. Seen here are approximately 1,000,000 distinct CDR3 sequences, less than 50% observed once, and the top ten hold 18%. The sequenced material came from blood. Receptors originate from a woman in her fifties or sixties in good health.

With regard to this clonotype: At one end, the junction sequence differs from germline, possibly due to a read error. The V and J genes are TRBV24-1 and TRBJ2-1; TRBD2 matches at 9 bases. This CDR3 region has 16 residues. Germline V lookup: CDR1 KGHDR, CDR2 SFDVKD. CDR3 sequence (DNA): TGTGCCACCAGTGATTATAGCGGGAGCTCCTACAACGAGCAGTTCTTC. Translation: CATSDYSGSSYNEQFF.

The table lists this clonotype with a few counts. This chain links TRBV20-1 with TRBJ2-3, with D possibly TRBD1 on 5 matching bases. This CDR3 region has 13 residues. Looked up from germline, CDR1 is DFQATT and CDR2 is SNEGSKA (reference sequence). V lost 5 bases, J lost 3 bases, and 12 bases lay in between. CDR3 loop: CSAFRDPTDTQYF. The DNA for the CDR3 is TGCAGTGCTTTCAGGGATCCGACAGATACGCAGTATTTT.

The chain is built from TRBV2 and TRBJ2-5; D is unclear. CDR1 is SNHLY, CDR2 FYNNEI, per germline. V lost 6 bases, J lost 11 bases, and 16 bases lay in between. CDR3 length: 12 residues. The CDR3 nucleotides are TGTGCCAGCAGCCGCAGTGAGTACGAACAGTACTTC. It codes for CASSRSEYEQYF.

V and J are TRBV20-1 and TRBJ1-1; 7 nucleotides line up with TRBD1. The CDR3 sequence is 14 residues long. CDR1 DFQATT and CDR2 SNEGSKA come from the germline V gene (reference sequence). The trim removed 5 bases at V and 7 bases at J, leaving 13 bases unmatched. CDR3 DNA: TGCAGTGCTGGAAAACAGGGACAGTGGGGTGAAGCTTTCTTT. Protein sequence: CSAGKQGQWGEAFF.

Notes on this clonotype: The junction does not match germline at one end; this may be a read error. The chain carries TRBV11-2 and TRBJ1-2; the match to TRBD1 covers 10 bases. The CDR3 extends over 15 amino acids. Germline V gene lookup returns CDR1 SGHAT and CDR2 FQNNGV. CDR3 region: CAGSSWTGGRIGYTF. CDR3 DNA sequence: TGTGCCGGCAGCTCCTGGACAGGGGGAAGAATTGGCTACACCTTC. Using reference TRBV11-2 and TRBJ1-2 for the parts outside the CDR3, the full variable domain is EAGVAQSPRYKIIEKRQSVAFWCNPISGHATLYWYQQILGQGPKLLIQFQNNGVVDDSQLPKDRFSAERLKGVDSTLKIQPAKLEDSAVYLCAGSSWTGGRIGYTFGSGTRLTVV.

This chain uses TRBV7-8 with TRBJ1-4; D gene ambiguous. The CDR3 consists of 13 residues. The germline V gene encodes CDR1 SGHVS and CDR2 FQNEAQ. The V and J ends lost 5 bases and 6 bases respectively, with 10 bases between them. The CDR3 sequence: CASSGRFYEKLFF. The CDR3 nucleotides are TGTGCCAGCAGCGGCAGGTTTTATGAAAAACTGTTTTTT.

This clonotype was seen at least ten times. V and J are TRBV7-2 and TRBJ2-1, with TRBD2 identical over 10 bases. Trimming took 5 bases from V and 4 from J; bases not matched to a gene: 8. From germline, CDR1 is SGHTA and CDR2 FQGNSA. The CDR3 contains 16 residues. CDR3 region: CASSRIGTSDYNEQFF. The CDR3 region has the DNA TGTGCCAGCAGCCGAATCGGGACTAGCGATTACAATGAGCAGTTCTTC.

The CDR3 DNA is TGTGCCAGCAGCTTGTGGTTAGCGGGAGGGCCCACGGAAAATGAGCAGTACTTC. This sequence encodes CASSLWLAGGPTENEQYF. The chain employs TRBV5-6 and TRBJ2-7; 11 bases are a match to TRBD2. J was trimmed by 7 bases and V by 1 base; bases with no gene match: 16. The CDR3 contains 18 residues. CDR1 and CDR2 from the germline V gene are SGHDT and YYEEEE.

This clonotype was recorded a few times. The chain uses TRBV2 and TRBJ2-5; the D gene could be TRBD1 or TRBD2 (6 bases each). Trimming stripped 0 bases from V and 4 bases from J, with 9 bases between. Per the germline V gene, CDR1 is SNHLY and CDR2 is FYNNEI. This CDR3 has 14 amino acids. The CDR3 protein is CASSEARGRETQYF. CDR3 nucleotide sequence: TGTGCCAGCAGTGAAGCACGGGGGCGAGAGACCCAGTACTTC.

The genes are TRBV20-1 and TRBJ1-6, with D maybe TRBD1 (5 bases). Deletions cut 2 bases from V and 4 bases from J, with 15 bases between. The CDR3 covers 16 residues. Germline-derived CDR1 and CDR2 are DFQATT and SNEGSKA (reference sequence). CDR3 sequence: CSARPWGDGYNSPLHF. CDR3 nucleotide sequence: TGCAGTGCTAGACCGTGGGGGGACGGATATAATTCACCCCTCCACTTT.

CDR3 coding DNA: TGTGCCATCAGTGATCCAACGAGCGGGAGCGCCTTTGGAGAGACCCAGTACTTC. This codes for CAISDPTSGSAFGETQYF. The gene calls are TRBV10-3 and TRBJ2-5, with TRBD2 identical over 8 bases. J gave up 4 bases and V 3 bases, and 16 bases lay outside the gene matches. CDR1 and CDR2 from the germline V gene are ENHRY and SYGVKD. The CDR3 runs 18 residues.

This chain links TRBV13 with TRBJ2-1; the match to TRBD2 covers 9 bases. V was clipped by 4 bases and J by 0 bases; unmatched bases: 4. CDR3 length equals 16 residues. Germline V gene sequence: CDR1 PRHDT, CDR2 FYEKMQ (reference sequence). CDR3 loop: CASSSRLAASYNEQFF. CDR3 nucleotides: TGTGCCAGCAGCTCAAGACTAGCGGCCTCCTACAATGAGCAGTTCTTC.

The table lists this clonotype with a few counts. The J gene is TRBJ2-5, the V gene TRBV20-1; the match to TRBD1 covers 10 bases. The J call may be incorrect, as the DNA end agrees better with TRBJ2-7. This CDR3 region has 12 residues. Germline V gene sequence: CDR1 DFQATT, CDR2 SNEGSKA (reference sequence). For the CDR3, the DNA is TGCAGTGCGGACAGGGGGAAGAACGAGCAGTACTTC. It codes for CSADRGKNEQYF.

J is TRBJ2-1 and V is TRBV13; perhaps TRBD2 as D (6 bases). CDR1 PRHDT and CDR2 FYEKMQ come from the germline V gene (reference sequence). There are 16 residues in the CDR3. The V and J ends lost 5 bases and 6 bases respectively, with 20 bases between them. Here the CDR3 reads CASSAPGLIAGNEQFF. The CDR3 nucleotides are TGTGCCAGCAGCGCACCGGGACTGATAGCCGGCAATGAGCAGTTCTTC.

This rearrangement joins TRBV20-1 to TRBJ2-3, with a weak D call TRBD2 (6 bases). CDR1 is DFQATT, CDR2 SNEGSKA, per germline (reference sequence). The CDR3 sequence is 15 residues long. Trimming left V 0 bases short and J 0 bases short, with 10 bases between. CDR3 DNA sequence: TGCAGTGCTAGAGACGGGACTTATAGCACAGATACGCAGTATTTT. Translation gives CSARDGTYSTDTQYF.

This clonotype was seen a few times. The chain is built from TRBV7-2 and TRBJ1-3; possibly TRBD1 for D (6 bases). Looked up from germline, CDR1 is SGHTA and CDR2 is FQGNSA. The CDR3 runs to 15 residues. The ends were cut back, 2 bases at V and 2 bases at J, with 10 bases in the middle. The CDR3 DNA reads TGTGCCAGCAGCTTACAGGGGCCCGCTGGAAACACCATATATTTT. This sequence encodes CASSLQGPAGNTIYF.

The V call is TRBV12-3 or TRBV12-4, the J call TRBJ1-2; no firm D call. The V and J ends lost 7 bases and 0 bases respectively, with 12 bases between them. The CDR3 spans 14 residues. In DNA, the CDR3 is TGTGCCAGCACCTCGGGGTCCGCTAACTATGGCTACACCTTC. Its translation: CASTSGSANYGYTF.

This rearrangement joins TRBV28 to TRBJ2-7, with D possibly TRBD1 on 5 matching bases. The CDR3 loop spans 14 amino acids. V lost 7 bases and J lost 3, with 16 bases in between. CDR1 is MDHEN, CDR2 SYDVKM, per germline. CDR3 protein: CASTSQGPIYEQYF. CDR3 in DNA: TGTGCCAGCACCTCCCAGGGCCCGATCTACGAGCAGTACTTC.

This sequence joins TRBV30 and TRBJ2-7; weak D call: TRBD1 (6 bases). The V gene lost 8 bases and the J gene lost 1 base, with 12 bases spanning the gap. Germline V gene data show CDR1 as GTSNPN and CDR2 as SVGIG (reference sequence). The CDR3 covers 12 residues. In nucleotides, the CDR3 is TGTGCCGGGACAAGGGGTTCCTACGAGCAGTACTTC. It specifies CAGTRGSYEQYF.